This TCR beta chain was found in a study of early T cells in non-severe SARS-CoV-2 infection. Study-level results: CD4 and private specificities were missed by VDJdb matching, which favored anti-spike CD8 responses.

TCRdb re-called the 5' RACE reads with MiXCR, one entry per CDR3 protein. The sample carries around 78,000 distinct CDR3 sequences, roughly an eighth recorded once. With respect to this clonotype: Its specificity is unknown.

V shed 5 bases and J shed 3 bases, with 10 bases lying between them. The CDR3 is 13 amino acids. CDR1 is SGHTA, CDR2 FQGNSA, per germline. The V and J genes are TRBV7-2 and TRBJ1-1, with no clear D. This clonotype was obtained from an adult who was a healthcare worker with PCR-confirmed SARS-CoV-2 infection or an uninfected control (not recorded which). Sequences were obtained from whole blood. CDR3 protein: CASSRRADTEAFF. CDR3 nucleotides: TGTGCCAGCAGCCGGCGGGCGGACACTGAAGCTTTCTTT.